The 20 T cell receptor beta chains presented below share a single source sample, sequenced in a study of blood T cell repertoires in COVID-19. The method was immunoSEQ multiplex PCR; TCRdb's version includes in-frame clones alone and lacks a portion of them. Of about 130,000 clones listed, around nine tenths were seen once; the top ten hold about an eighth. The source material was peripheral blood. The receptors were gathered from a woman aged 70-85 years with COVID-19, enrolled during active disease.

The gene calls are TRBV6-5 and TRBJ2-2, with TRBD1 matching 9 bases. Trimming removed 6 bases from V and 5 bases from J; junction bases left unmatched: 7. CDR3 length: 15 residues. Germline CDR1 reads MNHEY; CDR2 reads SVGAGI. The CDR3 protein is CASSRQGVKTGELFF. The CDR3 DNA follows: TGTGCCAGCAGCCGACAGGGGGTGAAGACCGGGGAGCTGTTTTTT.

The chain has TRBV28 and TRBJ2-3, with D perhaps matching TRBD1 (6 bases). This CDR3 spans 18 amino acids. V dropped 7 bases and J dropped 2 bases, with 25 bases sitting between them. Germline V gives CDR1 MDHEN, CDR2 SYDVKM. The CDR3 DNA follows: TGTGCCAGCAACGCCCCGGGGACAATCCTCGTTAACACAGATACGCAGTATTTT. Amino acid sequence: CASNAPGTILVNTDTQYF.

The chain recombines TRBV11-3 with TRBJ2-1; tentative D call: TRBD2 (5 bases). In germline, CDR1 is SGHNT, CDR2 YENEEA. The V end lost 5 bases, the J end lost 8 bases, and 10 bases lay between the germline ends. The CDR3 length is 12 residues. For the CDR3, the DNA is TGTGCCAGCAGCCCACGGGGAGATGAGCAGTTCTTC. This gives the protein CASSPRGDEQFF. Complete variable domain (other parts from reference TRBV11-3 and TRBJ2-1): EAGVVQSPRYKIIEKKQPVAFWCNPISGHNTLYWYLQNLGQGPELLIRYENEEAVDDSQLPKDRFSAERLKGVDSTLKIQPAELGDSAVYLCASSPRGDEQFFGPGTRLTVL.

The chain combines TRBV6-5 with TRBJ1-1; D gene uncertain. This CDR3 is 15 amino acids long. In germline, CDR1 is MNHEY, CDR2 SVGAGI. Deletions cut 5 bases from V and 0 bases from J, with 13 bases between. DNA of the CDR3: TGTGCCAGCAGTCCGGAGTCTGTTTTGAACACTGAAGCTTTCTTT. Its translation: CASSPESVLNTEAFF.

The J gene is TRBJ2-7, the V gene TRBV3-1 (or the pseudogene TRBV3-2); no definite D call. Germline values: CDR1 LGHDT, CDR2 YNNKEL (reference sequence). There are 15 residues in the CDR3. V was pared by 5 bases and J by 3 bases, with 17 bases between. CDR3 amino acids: CASSSRAPPGYEQYF. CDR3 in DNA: TGTGCCAGCAGCAGCAGAGCTCCGCCGGGCTACGAGCAGTACTTC.

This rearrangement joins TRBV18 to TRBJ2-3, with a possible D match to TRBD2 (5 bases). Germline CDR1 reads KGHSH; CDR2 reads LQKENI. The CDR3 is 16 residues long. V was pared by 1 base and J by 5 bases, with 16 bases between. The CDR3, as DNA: TGTGCCAGCTCACCACGGTCATCGGGGTTTCAAGATACGCAGTATTTT. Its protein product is CASSPRSSGFQDTQYF.

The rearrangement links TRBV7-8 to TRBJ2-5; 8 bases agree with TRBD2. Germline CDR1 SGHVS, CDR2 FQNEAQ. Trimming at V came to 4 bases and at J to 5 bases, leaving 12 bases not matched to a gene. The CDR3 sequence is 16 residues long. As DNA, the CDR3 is TGTGCCAGCAGCTCCACCGCTAGCGGGTCCAGGGAGACCCAGTACTTC. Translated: CASSSTASGSRETQYF.

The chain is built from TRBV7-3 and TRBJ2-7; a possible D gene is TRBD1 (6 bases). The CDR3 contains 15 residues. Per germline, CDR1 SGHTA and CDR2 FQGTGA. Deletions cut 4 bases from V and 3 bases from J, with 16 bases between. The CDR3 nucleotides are TGTGCCAGCAGCTCCCCGGTCGGGACACGCTACGAGCAGTACTTC. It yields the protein CASSSPVGTRYEQYF.

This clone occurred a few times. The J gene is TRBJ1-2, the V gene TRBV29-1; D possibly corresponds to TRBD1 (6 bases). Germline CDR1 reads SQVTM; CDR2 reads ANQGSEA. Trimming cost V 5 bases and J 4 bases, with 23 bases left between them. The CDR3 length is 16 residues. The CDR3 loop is CSVFGGAGARGYGYTF. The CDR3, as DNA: TGCAGCGTTTTTGGGGGGGCAGGGGCCCGGGGCTATGGCTACACCTTC.

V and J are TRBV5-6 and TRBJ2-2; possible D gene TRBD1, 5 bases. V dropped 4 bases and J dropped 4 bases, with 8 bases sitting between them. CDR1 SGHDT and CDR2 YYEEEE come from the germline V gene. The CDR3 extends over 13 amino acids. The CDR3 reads CASSLQVTGELFF. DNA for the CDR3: TGTGCCAGCAGCCTACAGGTCACCGGGGAGCTGTTTTTT.

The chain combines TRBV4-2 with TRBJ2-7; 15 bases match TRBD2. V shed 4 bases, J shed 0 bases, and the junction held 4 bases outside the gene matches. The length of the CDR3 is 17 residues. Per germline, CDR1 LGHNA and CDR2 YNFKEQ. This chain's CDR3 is CASSPGLAGGRSYEQYF. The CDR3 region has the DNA TGTGCCAGCAGCCCCGGACTAGCGGGGGGGCGCTCCTACGAGCAGTACTTC.

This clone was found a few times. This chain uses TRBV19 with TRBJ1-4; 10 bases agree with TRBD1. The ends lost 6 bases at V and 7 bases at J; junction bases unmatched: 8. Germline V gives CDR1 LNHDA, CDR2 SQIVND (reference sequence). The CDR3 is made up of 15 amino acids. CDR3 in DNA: TGTGCCAGTAGCCGAAGTAGGGACAGGGGTGAAAAACTGTTTTTT. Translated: CASSRSRDRGEKLFF.

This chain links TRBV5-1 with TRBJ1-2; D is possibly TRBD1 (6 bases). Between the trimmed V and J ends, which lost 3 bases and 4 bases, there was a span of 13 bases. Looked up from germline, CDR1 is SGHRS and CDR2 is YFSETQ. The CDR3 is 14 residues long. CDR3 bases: TGCGCCAGCAGCTCAACCGGGACAAGCTATGGCTACACCTTC. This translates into CASSSTGTSYGYTF. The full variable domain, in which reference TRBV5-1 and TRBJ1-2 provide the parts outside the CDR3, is KAGVTQTPRYLIKTRGQQVTLSCSPISGHRSVSWYQQTPGQGLQFLFEYFSETQRNKGNFPGRFSGRQFSNSRSEMNVSTLELGDSALYLCASSSTGTSYGYTFGSGTRLTVV.

The CDR3 DNA follows: TGTGCCAGCTCACCGCTCTCGGGACAGGGGAACTATGGCTACACCTTC. It codes for CASSPLSGQGNYGYTF. This chain joins TRBV18 and TRBJ1-2, with 10 bases aligning to TRBD1. Germline lookup yields CDR1 KGHSH and CDR2 LQKENI. Unmatched junction bases numbered 6, after V lost 3 bases and J lost 2 bases. The CDR3 runs 16 residues.

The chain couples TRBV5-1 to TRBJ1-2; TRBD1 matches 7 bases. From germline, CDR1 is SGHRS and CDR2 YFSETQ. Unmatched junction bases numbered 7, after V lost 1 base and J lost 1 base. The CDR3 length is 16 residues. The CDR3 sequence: CASSLQGVNFNYGYTF. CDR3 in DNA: TGCGCCAGCAGCTTGCAGGGGGTGAACTTTAACTATGGCTACACCTTC.

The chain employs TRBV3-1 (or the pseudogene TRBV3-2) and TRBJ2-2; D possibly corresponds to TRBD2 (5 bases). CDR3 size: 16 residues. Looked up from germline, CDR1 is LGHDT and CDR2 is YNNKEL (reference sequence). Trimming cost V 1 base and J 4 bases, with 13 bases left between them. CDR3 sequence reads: CASSQAPSWATGELFF. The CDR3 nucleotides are TGTGCCAGCAGCCAAGCCCCTAGCTGGGCCACCGGGGAGCTGTTTTTT.

The CDR3 DNA is TGTGCCAGCAGCCCAGACAGGGGAGACTATGGCTACACCTTC. Protein: CASSPDRGDYGYTF. The chain has TRBV11-1 and TRBJ1-2; 8 bases align to TRBD1. The V gene's germline CDR1 is SGHAT and CDR2 FQDESV (reference sequence). V trimming: 5 bases; J trimming: 3 bases; junction bases outside the gene matches: 5. The CDR3 sequence is 14 residues long.

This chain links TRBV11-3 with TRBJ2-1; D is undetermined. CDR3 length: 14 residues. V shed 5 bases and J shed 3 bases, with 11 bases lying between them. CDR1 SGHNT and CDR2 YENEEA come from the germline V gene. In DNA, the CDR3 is TGTGCCAGCAGCCACTCCTCTATCTACAATGAGCAGTTCTTC. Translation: CASSHSSIYNEQFF.

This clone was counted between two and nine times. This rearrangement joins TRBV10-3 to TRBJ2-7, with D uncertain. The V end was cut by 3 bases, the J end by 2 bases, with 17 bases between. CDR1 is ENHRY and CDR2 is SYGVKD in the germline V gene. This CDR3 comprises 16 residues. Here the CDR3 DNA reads TGTGCCATCAGTGAATTTTTGTGGCAGGATACCTACGAGCAGTACTTC. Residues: CAISEFLWQDTYEQYF.

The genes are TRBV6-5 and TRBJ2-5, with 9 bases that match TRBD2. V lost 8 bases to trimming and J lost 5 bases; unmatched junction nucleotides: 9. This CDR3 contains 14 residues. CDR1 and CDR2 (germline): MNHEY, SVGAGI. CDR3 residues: CASSGGGVQETQYF. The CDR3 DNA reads TGTGCCAGCTCAGGCGGGGGGGTCCAGGAGACCCAGTACTTC.